The 26 T cell receptor beta chains below come from one sample, sequenced in a study of T cell responses to AZD1222 COVID-19 vaccine (dated by TCRdb to the early 2020s). The protocol used for the library was the immunoSEQ multiplex PCR assay. Not all clones reach the TCRdb copy of this immuneACCESS table, which keeps in-frame sequences only. Checked studies attribute under half of the gap to unresolved V genes and leave the rest unexplained. The sample records 100,000 or so clones, just over 85% of which are singletons. The ten largest clones take up roughly 6% of the sample. This sample's time point label indicates: about 28 days (+/-7) after the second vaccine dose. Source: peripheral blood, taken 28 days after the second AZD1222 dose. Every receptor here comes from an adult who received the AZD1222 COVID-19 vaccine.

The genes are TRBV4-1 and TRBJ1-1; 7 nucleotides agree with TRBD1. V was pared by 1 base and J by 2 bases, with 7 bases of the junction left unmatched. The CDR3 extends over 16 amino acids. Germline CDR1 MGHRA, CDR2 YSYEKL. The CDR3 sequence is CASSQGAQGRNTEAFF. In DNA form, the CDR3 reads TGCGCCAGCAGCCAAGGAGCACAGGGGAGAAACACTGAAGCTTTCTTT.

This clone was seen once. The CDR3 is CASSLNSGILETQYF. For the CDR3, the DNA is TGTGCCAGCAGTTTAAACAGCGGTATTTTGGAGACCCAGTACTTC. The V call is TRBV28, the J call TRBJ2-5; the D gene is possibly TRBD2 (5 bases). The V end lost 2 bases, the J end lost 5 bases, and 15 bases lay between the germline ends. CDR1 and CDR2 (germline): MDHEN, SYDVKM. The CDR3 totals 15 residues.

The chain has TRBV5-1 and TRBJ2-7, with TRBD1 identical over 8 bases. The CDR3 loop spans 15 amino acids. Germline V gene data show CDR1 as SGHRS and CDR2 as YFSETQ. V lost 2 bases, J lost 6 bases, and 10 bases stayed unmatched. CDR3 loop: CASSLWTGPTREQYF. CDR3 nucleotides: TGCGCCAGCAGCTTATGGACAGGGCCAACCCGCGAGCAGTACTTC.

This clone was counted a few times. This chain uses TRBV4-1 with TRBJ2-7, with TRBD1 identical over 7 bases. CDR1 is MGHRA, CDR2 YSYEKL, per germline. The junction had 14 bases not matched to a gene; V was cut back by 4 bases and J by 2 bases. This CDR3 region has 17 residues. The CDR3 DNA is TGCGCCAGCAGCCGAGATGGTAGGACAGGAGTGGCCTACGAGCAGTACTTC. This gives the protein CASSRDGRTGVAYEQYF.

The V gene is TRBV10-3, the J gene TRBJ1-1; 9 bases fit TRBD1. This CDR3 region has 14 residues. Trimming cost V 2 bases and J 5 bases; bases outside gene matches: 3. The germline V gene encodes CDR1 ENHRY and CDR2 SYGVKD. Written as DNA, the CDR3 is TGTGCCATCAGTGAGCGACAGGGGGAGACTGAAGCTTTCTTT. Protein: CAISERQGETEAFF.

Remarks on this clone: This CDR3 is also generated by other DNA sequences in the sample. This chain joins TRBV7-8 and TRBJ1-6; D remains unclear. The germline V and J ends were trimmed by 1 base and 0 bases, with 4 bases remaining between them. The CDR3 is made up of 15 amino acids. CDR1 and CDR2 from the germline V gene are SGHVS and FQNEAQ. The CDR3 loop is CASSLGSSYNSPLHF. CDR3 sequence (DNA): TGTGCCAGCAGCTTAGGGAGCTCCTATAATTCACCCCTCCACTTT.

The count of this clone is one. The V gene is TRBV5-1, the J gene TRBJ1-1, with D tentatively TRBD1 (5 bases). Between the trimmed V and J ends, which lost 4 bases and 0 bases, there was a span of 10 bases. The CDR3 has 14 residues. Germline-derived CDR1 and CDR2 are SGHRS and YFSETQ. As DNA, the CDR3 is TGCGCCAGCAGCCAGGGACCGGTGAACACTGAAGCTTTCTTT. Translating it yields CASSQGPVNTEAFF. Complete variable domain (other parts from reference TRBV5-1 and TRBJ1-1): KAGVTQTPRYLIKTRGQQVTLSCSPISGHRSVSWYQQTPGQGLQFLFEYFSETQRNKGNFPGRFSGRQFSNSRSEMNVSTLELGDSALYLCASSQGPVNTEAFFGQGTRLTVV.

V is TRBV10-3 and J is TRBJ2-1; 7 nucleotides match TRBD1. This CDR3 contains 15 residues. Germline loops: CDR1 ENHRY, CDR2 SYGVKD. J was trimmed by 8 bases and V by 6 bases; bases with no gene match: 13. The CDR3 region has the DNA TGTGCCATCAGCACGGGGCAGGGGGTGGAGGATGAGCAGTTCTTC. Amino acid sequence: CAISTGQGVEDEQFF.

The V gene is TRBV5-6, the J gene TRBJ2-5; 12 nucleotides align to TRBD1. V dropped 4 bases and J dropped 5; count of bases not matched to a gene: 9. The CDR3 length is 16 residues. Germline CDR1 is SGHDT and CDR2 is YYEEEE. The CDR3 DNA is TGTGCCAGCAGCCCCGGGGACAGGGGGCAGGGGGAGACCCAGTACTTC. This codes for CASSPGDRGQGETQYF.

This clone was seen a few times. J is TRBJ1-4 and V is TRBV5-1; D is possibly TRBD1 (5 bases). CDR3 length equals 15 residues. V was shortened by 1 base and J by 8 bases, with 15 bases between the two germline ends. CDR1 is SGHRS and CDR2 is YFSETQ in the germline V gene. The CDR3 reads CASSLLATVGEKLFF. CDR3 sequence (DNA): TGCGCCAGCAGCTTGCTCGCGACAGTTGGAGAAAAACTGTTTTTT.

This chain joins TRBV28 and TRBJ2-7; D tentatively reads TRBD1 or TRBD2 (5 bases each). The CDR3 has 14 residues. The germline gives CDR1 MDHEN, CDR2 SYDVKM. V was clipped by 3 bases and J by 6 bases, with 15 bases between them. The CDR3 DNA is TGTGCCAGCAGTTTTATCGGGACCATTGGCGAGCAGTACTTC. Translation: CASSFIGTIGEQYF.

The chain has TRBV28 and TRBJ2-7; D not certain. The CDR3 sequence is 12 residues long. Trimming pared 6 bases from V and 4 bases from J, leaving 10 bases between. The germline V gene encodes CDR1 MDHEN and CDR2 SYDVKM. The CDR3 coding sequence is TGTGCCAGCAGCTTGCTTAGTTACGAGCAGTACTTC. It is translated as CASSLLSYEQYF.

This chain links TRBV19 with TRBJ2-1; 9 bases align to TRBD2. The CDR3 sequence is 15 residues long. Germline V CDR1 and CDR2: LNHDA, SQIVND (reference sequence). The J segment lost 3 bases and the V segment lost 3 bases, leaving 3 bases of the junction unmatched. In DNA form, the CDR3 reads TGTGCCAGTAGTATGGGACTAGCCGACTACAATGAGCAGTTCTTC. This translates into CASSMGLADYNEQFF.

The chain uses TRBV20-1 and TRBJ2-2; 7 bases are a match to TRBD1. The germline V gene has CDR1 DFQATT and CDR2 SNEGSKA (reference sequence). The CDR3 contains 17 residues. V shed 3 bases and J 4 bases; nucleotides not matched to a gene: 14. The CDR3 sequence is CSASKTGSTVGTGELFF. CDR3 sequence (DNA): TGCAGTGCTAGTAAGACAGGGAGTACCGTGGGCACCGGGGAGCTGTTTTTT.

The V call is TRBV15, the J call TRBJ1-6, with no clear D. V was pared by 0 bases and J by 8 bases, with 14 bases between. Germline assignment: CDR1 LNHNV and CDR2 YYDKDF (reference sequence). The CDR3 totals 16 residues. The CDR3 is CATSRDEAGPYSPLHF. CDR3 DNA: TGTGCCACCAGCAGAGATGAAGCAGGACCTTATTCACCCCTCCACTTT.

This chain connects TRBV12-3 or TRBV12-4 to TRBJ1-1; D is possibly TRBD1 (6 bases). V was cut by 7 bases and J by 1 base, with 10 bases left in between. The CDR3 extends over 13 amino acids. The DNA for the CDR3 is TGTGCCAGCAAAAAGACAGGGAACACTGAAGCTTTCTTT. As protein: CASKKTGNTEAFF.

This chain joins TRBV2 and TRBJ1-3; 9 bases line up with TRBD1. The CDR3 has 15 amino acids. CDR1 and CDR2 from the germline V gene are SNHLY and FYNNEI. V lost 6 bases to trimming and J lost 7 bases; unmatched junction nucleotides: 10. The CDR3 region has the DNA TGTGCCAGCAGCGCTACAGGGGGCGGAAGGAACACCATATATTTT. The encoded protein is CASSATGGGRNTIYF.

The J gene is TRBJ2-1, the V gene TRBV2; TRBD1 might be the D (5 bases). In germline, CDR1 is SNHLY, CDR2 FYNNEI. Trimming removed 5 bases from V and 3 bases from J, with 17 bases in between. The CDR3 is 16 amino acids. CDR3: CASSPRSGKNYNEQFF. The CDR3 coding sequence is TGTGCCAGCAGTCCAAGGTCAGGGAAAAACTACAATGAGCAGTTCTTC.

This clone has a handful of counts. The genes are TRBV5-8 and TRBJ1-4; 9 positions match TRBD1. Germline lookup yields CDR1 SGHTS and CDR2 YDEGEE. CDR3 length equals 15 residues. The V gene end was trimmed by 4 bases and the J gene end by 8 bases; junction bases not matched to a gene: 9. The CDR3 nucleotides are TGTGCCAGCAGCGATACAGGGGGCCCGCGGGAAAAACTGTTTTTT. Its protein is CASSDTGGPREKLFF.

This sequence joins TRBV2 and TRBJ1-1; 7 bases fit TRBD1. J gave up 2 bases and V 5 bases, and 8 bases lay outside the gene matches. The CDR3 is 15 amino acids. The germline CDR1 and CDR2 sequences are SNHLY and FYNNEI. CDR3 amino acids: CASSKTGSFNTEAFF. The DNA for the CDR3 is TGTGCCAGCAGTAAGACAGGGTCCTTTAACACTGAAGCTTTCTTT.

The V and J genes are TRBV7-9 and TRBJ2-7; 9 bases are shared with TRBD1. V shed 4 bases and J 3 bases; nucleotides not matched to a gene: 7. Germline CDR1 and CDR2: SEHNR and FQNEAQ (reference sequence). CDR3 size: 15 residues. CDR3 sequence (DNA): TGTGCCAGCAGCTCCTGGGACAGGGTAAACTACGAGCAGTACTTC. Translation gives CASSSWDRVNYEQYF.

In its sample, this clone is medium-sized. This chain connects TRBV19 to TRBJ1-5; D might be TRBD1 (6 bases). The CDR3 is 14 residues long. CDR1 LNHDA and CDR2 SQIVND come from the germline V gene (reference sequence). V was shortened by 7 bases and J by 6 bases, with 16 bases between the two germline ends. In DNA form, the CDR3 reads TGTGCCAGTAATCCAGGGGCCGAGAGTCAGCCCCAGCATTTT. Protein product: CASNPGAESQPQHF.

The CDR3 reads CAWSNSGSTQYF. In nucleotides, the CDR3 is TGTGCCTGGAGCAATTCGGGGAGCACGCAGTATTTT. The chain employs TRBV30 and TRBJ2-3; D might be TRBD2 (5 bases). This CDR3 comprises 12 residues. V lost 3 bases to trimming and J lost 9 bases, with 13 bases between them. From germline, CDR1 is GTSNPN and CDR2 SVGIG (reference sequence).

This clone was found once. J is TRBJ2-2 and V is TRBV7-6, with 10 bases fitting TRBD2. The CDR3 covers 18 residues. V lost 5 bases and J lost 6; bases outside the gene matches: 15. Germline CDR1 is SGHVS and CDR2 is FNYEAQ. CDR3 coding DNA: TGTGCCAGCAGCCCCACCCCTCGGGGAGCGGGAGGGTCCGGGGAGCTGTTTTTT. This sequence encodes CASSPTPRGAGGSGELFF.

The chain is built from TRBV7-9 and TRBJ2-7; D is unclear. V dropped 2 bases and J dropped 3 bases, with 8 bases sitting between them. Germline V gene lookup returns CDR1 SEHNR and CDR2 FQNEAQ (reference sequence). The CDR3 is 13 amino acids. CDR3 nucleotide sequence: TGTGCCAGCAGCTTATTGGTCTACTACGAGCAGTACTTC. Translated, it gives CASSLLVYYEQYF.

The chain links TRBV9 to TRBJ1-1, with 7 bases fitting TRBD1. Per the germline V gene, CDR1 is SGDLS and CDR2 is YYNGEE. Trimming cost V 4 bases and J 2 bases; bases outside gene matches: 8. The CDR3 length is 15 residues. The CDR3: CASSPQGQLNTEAFF. The CDR3, as DNA: TGTGCCAGCAGCCCACAGGGACAGCTAAACACTGAAGCTTTCTTT.